Sequencing of this T cell receptor beta chain was carried out in a study of blood T cell repertoires in COVID-19. Looking at the study overall: Samples representing acute and convalescent COVID-19 were sourced from the United States, Italy and Spain. The analysed material was cDNA or gDNA that came from T cells, B-cell-depleted T cells, or PBMCs.

Original processing notes: Reference gene primer amplification in the assay estimated nucleated cell counts. Only in-frame clones appear in the TCRdb table, and some are missing; sequencing was by immunoSEQ multiplex PCR. From that table come the V and J calls and clone size; the DNA was used to work out D and trimming. The sample carries under 350,000 clones, almost 85% recorded once. Trimming took 2 bases from V and 5 from J; bases not matched to a gene: 2. The germline CDR1 and CDR2 sequences are SGHTA and FQGTGA. There are 13 residues in the CDR3. The material sequenced was peripheral blood. The sequence was collected from a human donor in a cohort sampled during active COVID-19. The chain carries TRBV7-3 and TRBJ1-1; 7 bases line up with TRBD1. The CDR3 is CASSLEQGTEAFF. In DNA, the CDR3 is TGTGCCAGCAGCTTAGAACAGGGGACTGAAGCTTTCTTT. Supplemented by reference TRBV7-3 and TRBJ1-1, the full variable domain reads GAGVSQTPSNKVTEKGKYVELRCDPISGHTALYWYRQSLGQGPEFLIYFQGTGAADDSGLPNDRFFAVRPEGSVSTLKIQRTERGDSAVYLCASSLEQGTEAFFGQGTRLTVV.